This T cell receptor (beta chain) was obtained from a study of T cells in Graves' hyperthyroidism and ophthalmopathy. Points from the study as a whole: Researchers found most expanded thyroid clonotypes above 0.001 in blood as well.

This CDR3 spans 19 amino acids. V dropped 6 bases and J dropped 2; count of bases not matched to a gene: 12. Germline V CDR1 and CDR2: MNHEY, SVGAGI. Each person with ophthalmopathy scored at least 3 on the Clinical Activity Score, reached NOSPECS grade 4 or higher, and had been ill under 3 months. Amplified regions were TCR beta CDR3 sequences from RNA transcripts. First-round RT-PCR of the TCR CDR3 relied on the HTBI primer set. TCRdb re-called the multiplex PCR reads with MiXCR, one entry per CDR3 protein. The data hold about 640,000 distinct CDR3 sequences, with less than 25% observed a single time. On this clonotype itself: The antigen is undetermined.

This TCR was sampled from a man aged 30 to 45 with Graves' ophthalmopathy. Input material: blood. The chain couples TRBV6-5 to TRBJ2-5; 16 nucleotides agree with TRBD2. CDR3 in amino acids: CASSYTARGLAGGQETQYF. The CDR3 DNA is TGTGCCAGCAGCTATACCGCCAGGGGACTAGCGGGAGGGCAAGAGACCCAGTACTTC.